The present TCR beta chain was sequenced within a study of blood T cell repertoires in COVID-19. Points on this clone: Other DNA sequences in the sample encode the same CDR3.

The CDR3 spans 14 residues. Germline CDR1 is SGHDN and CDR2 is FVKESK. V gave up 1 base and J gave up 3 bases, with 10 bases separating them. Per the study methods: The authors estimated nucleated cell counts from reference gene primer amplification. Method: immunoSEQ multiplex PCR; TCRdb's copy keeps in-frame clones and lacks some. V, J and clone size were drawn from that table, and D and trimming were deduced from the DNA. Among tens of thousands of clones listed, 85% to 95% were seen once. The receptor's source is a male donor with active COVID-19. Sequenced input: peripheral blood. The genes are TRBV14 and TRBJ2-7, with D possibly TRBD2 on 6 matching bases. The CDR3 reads CASSQGRGVYEQYF. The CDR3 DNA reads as TGTGCCAGCAGCCAAGGGCGGGGTGTCTACGAGCAGTACTTC.